This is a list of T cell receptor beta chains from one sample in a study of pediatric ulcerative colitis. Data came from immunoSEQ multiplex PCR; TCRdb stores just in-frame clones and leaves some out. The repertoire has some 60,000 clones, 70% to 80% of them found once; the top ten carry around 4.9%. Material: blood. Receptor source: a boy aged 10-17 years with moderate ulcerative colitis. Both conserved end residues are part of each CDR3. D genes are given only for firm matches. Clone size is shown for a subset of rows, as once, few, many or a class of expanded clone.

CASSLTGLGTEAFF TGCGCCAGCAGCTTAACAGGGTTGGGCACTGAAGCTTTCTTT TRBV5-1 - 14 TRBJ1-1 few
CASSYGWPGSYNEQFF TGTGCCAGCAGTTACGGATGGCCGGGCTCCTACAATGAGCAGTTCTTC TRBV6-5 - 16 TRBJ2-1 -
CASSQGRGEQYF TGCGCCAGCAGCCAAGGGAGGGGCGAGCAGTACTTC TRBV4-1 - 12 TRBJ2-7 -
CASSTEFEQYF TGTGCCAGCAGTACAGAATTCGAGCAGTACTTC TRBV5-6 - 11 TRBJ2-7 -
CASKQAGLEAFF TGTGCCAGCAAACAGGCCGGGTTAGAAGCTTTCTTT TRBV6-5 - 12 TRBJ1-1 -
CATKGGQGYTEAFF TGTGCCACCAAAGGAGGACAGGGGTATACTGAAGCTTTCTTT TRBV19 TRBD1 14 TRBJ1-1 -
CASSYVPLGSNQPQHF TGTGCCAGCAGTTACGTTCCTCTCGGGAGCAATCAGCCCCAGCATTTT TRBV6-6 - 16 TRBJ1-5 -
CASSLVRWGQNTGELFF TGTGCCAGCAGCTTAGTTCGGTGGGGTCAGAACACCGGGGAGCTGTTTTTT TRBV7-2 - 17 TRBJ2-2 -
CASSSQETQYF TGTGCCAGCAGCTCACAAGAGACCCAGTACTTC TRBV6-1 - 11 TRBJ2-5 -
CASTWGPGTEAFF TGTGCCAGCACGTGGGGGCCGGGGACTGAAGCTTTCTTT TRBV7-3 - 13 TRBJ1-1 once
CASSYLIRGNTEAFF TGTGCCAGCAGTTACCTCATCCGGGGGAACACTGAAGCTTTCTTT TRBV6-6 - 15 TRBJ1-1 -
CASSVADLDTQYF TGTGCCAGCAGCGTCGCGGATTTAGATACGCAGTATTTT TRBV9 - 13 TRBJ2-3 -
CASSPRKGDFLGRLGEQYF TGTGCCAGCAGCCCCAGAAAGGGTGACTTCCTGGGACGATTGGGCGAGCAGTACTTC TRBV9 - 19 TRBJ2-7 -
CASSVGNLQETQYF TGTGCCAGCAGCGTAGGGAACCTCCAAGAGACCCAGTACTTC TRBV9 - 14 TRBJ2-5 -
CASSSGGLNYGYTF TGTGCCAGCAGCTCCGGGGGACTGAACTATGGCTACACCTTC TRBV13 - 14 TRBJ1-2 -
CASSQDWLAGVEQYF TGCGCCAGCAGCCAAGATTGGCTAGCGGGAGTCGAGCAGTACTTC TRBV4-1 TRBD2 15 TRBJ2-7 few
CASQGRGDLNLNTEAFF TGCGCCAGCCAGGGGAGGGGCGACCTAAACTTGAACACTGAAGCTTTCTTT TRBV5-1 - 17 TRBJ1-1 -
CSAVRGTVGTEAFF TGCAGCGCTGTCCGCGGGACAGTAGGCACTGAAGCTTTCTTT TRBV29-1 TRBD1 14 TRBJ1-1 few
CASSLTSGYEQYF TGTGCCAGCAGCTTAACCAGCGGGTACGAGCAGTACTTC TRBV7-3 - 13 TRBJ2-7 -
CASRWTGSTEAFF TGTGCCAGCAGATGGACAGGGAGCACTGAAGCTTTCTTT TRBV28 TRBD1 13 TRBJ1-1 few
CATSRVGGWSERTDTQYF TGTGCCACCAGCAGAGTGGGGGGATGGAGCGAGCGCACAGATACGCAGTATTTT TRBV15 - 18 TRBJ2-3 -
CASSQQGAQNEQFF TGTGCCAGCAGCCAACAGGGGGCGCAAAATGAGCAGTTCTTC TRBV7-2 TRBD1 14 TRBJ2-1 -
CASTRTGGMNEAFF TGTGCCAGTACCCGGACAGGGGGTATGAATGAAGCTTTCTTT TRBV19 TRBD1 14 TRBJ1-1 -
CASSRQGAGETQYF TGTGCCAGCAGCAGACAGGGGGCTGGGGAGACCCAGTACTTC TRBV11-1 TRBD1 14 TRBJ2-5 -
CASSLKDRGREKDNSPLHF TGTGCCAGCAGCTTAAAGGACAGGGGGCGCGAGAAGGATAATTCACCCCTCCACTTT TRBV5-4 TRBD1 19 TRBJ1-6 -
CASSEILAGETPYNEQFF TGTGCCAGCAGTGAAATCCTAGCGGGAGAGACTCCCTACAATGAGCAGTTCTTC TRBV25-1 TRBD2 18 TRBJ2-1 -
CASSFDYSGANVLTF TGTGCCAGCAGCTTTGACTACTCTGGGGCCAACGTCCTGACTTTC TRBV5-6 - 15 TRBJ2-6 -
CASSLTKGGLGNQPQHF TGTGCCAGCAGCTTGACCAAGGGGGGTTTGGGCAATCAGCCCCAGCATTTT TRBV7-9 - 17 TRBJ1-5 once